This T cell receptor beta chain came from a study of identical twins. Whole-study results and caveats: Out-of-frame alpha sequences common to twins were enriched for low generation probability. Where beta out-of-frame sequences were concerned, excess twin sharing was weaker. Interpretation of the results relied on cross-sectional statistical analysis and not on following the same donors.

The CDR3 covers 13 residues. CDR1 SGHTA and CDR2 FQGNSA come from the germline V gene. V shed 5 bases and J shed 4 bases, with 11 bases lying between them. A remark on this clonotype: The antigen remains unidentified.

A single record per CDR3 protein comes from TCRdb applying MiXCR to the 5' RACE reads. This sample has some 710,000 distinct CDR3 sequences; roughly 6% occur once, and the top ten carry approximately 1.6%. The gene calls are TRBV7-2 and TRBJ1-1; weak D call: TRBD1 (5 bases). The sequenced sample consisted of naive T cells sorted from blood. The TCR originated in a man younger than 35 in good health. The CDR3 coding sequence is TGTGCCAGCAGCCGCAGGGCGGGCACTGAAGCTTTCTTT. Translation: CASSRRAGTEAFF.